The entry below describes one T cell receptor (beta chain). Produced via immunoSEQ multiplex PCR; TCRdb's table is partial and in-frame only. This table holds more than 10,000 clones, more than 75% found once. Germline trimming cut 10 bases from V and 1 base from J; bases unmatched to any gene: 4. The germline CDR1 and CDR2 sequences are SNHLY and FYNNEI. The CDR3 length is 13 residues. These data come from a study of T cells in localized non-small cell lung cancer. The gene calls are TRBV2 and TRBJ2-1; TRBD2 matches 7 bases. This clonotype was sampled from a male donor aged 60 or older with stage III lung adenocarcinoma. The sample consisted of peripheral blood, taken before any cancer treatment. In DNA, the CDR3 is TGTGCCACACAGCGGGAATCCTACAATGAGCAGTTCTTC. Protein: CATQRESYNEQFF.